This is a list of T cell receptor beta chains from one sample in a study of shared clonotypes between healthy human individuals. Produced via immunoSEQ multiplex PCR; TCRdb's table is partial and in-frame only. The table lists hundreds of thousands of clones, around 74% of them singletons. The sample was memory CD4+ T cells sorted from blood. Every receptor here comes from a woman in her 30s in good health. Both conserved end residues are part of each CDR3. The D gene is left open where the match is weak. Size tells how often a clone was seen (once, few, many) or the class of an expanded clone, and some rows leave it out.

D	size	V	J	CDR3	DNA
-	-	TRBV28	TRBJ1-3	CASSPGLYSGNTIYF	TGTGCCAGCAGTCCCGGGTTGTACTCTGGAAACACCATATATTTT
-	few	TRBV11-2	TRBJ1-2	CASSPRGVRGGDGYTF	TGTGCCAGCAGCCCAAGGGGGGTTCGGGGAGGGGATGGCTACACCTTC
TRBD1	-	TRBV4-1	TRBJ1-1	CASSQADRENTEAFF	TGCGCCAGCAGCCAAGCGGACAGGGAGAACACTGAAGCTTTCTTT
TRBD1	once	TRBV19	TRBJ1-2	CASSTQDRGRGYGYTF	TGTGCCAGTAGTACCCAGGACAGGGGGCGCGGCTATGGCTACACCTTC
TRBD2	-	TRBV11-2	TRBJ2-1	CASTPGLAGYDNEQFF	TGTGCCAGCACCCCCGGGCTAGCGGGATACGACAATGAGCAGTTCTTC
-	-	TRBV19	TRBJ2-1	CASGNQVNEQFF	TGTGCCAGCGGGAATCAGGTCAATGAGCAGTTCTTC
-	few	TRBV7-9	TRBJ1-4	CASSLGTFEKLFF	TGTGCCAGCAGCTTGGGGACTTTCGAAAAACTGTTTTTT
-	-	TRBV4-1	TRBJ2-2	CASSLPFTGELFF	TGCGCCAGCAGCCTCCCTTTCACCGGGGAGCTGTTTTTT
TRBD1	-	TRBV7-8	TRBJ2-2	CASSWGTGRNTRELFF	TGTGCCAGCAGCTGGGGGACAGGGAGAAACACCCGGGAGCTGTTTTTT
TRBD2	-	TRBV27	TRBJ2-1	CASTLMSGRTYNEQFF	TGTGCCAGCACCCTCATGAGCGGGAGAACGTACAATGAGCAGTTCTTC
-	-	TRBV2	TRBJ1-1	CASSTTPMNTEAFF	TGTGCCAGCAGCACGACACCTATGAACACTGAAGCTTTCTTT
-	few	TRBV7-9	TRBJ1-5	CASCDGNQPQHF	TGTGCCAGCTGCGATGGCAATCAGCCCCAGCATTTT
TRBD2	-	TRBV15	TRBJ2-3	CATSRDQWLTSGRDTQYF	TGTGCCACCAGCAGAGATCAGTGGTTGACTAGCGGGAGGGATACGCAGTATTTT
TRBD2	-	TRBV15	TRBJ2-1	CATSRASGAYNEQFF	TGTGCCACCAGCAGAGCCAGCGGGGCATACAATGAGCAGTTCTTC
TRBD1	-	TRBV7-9	TRBJ2-3	CASSLAGTDTDTQYF	TGTGCCAGCAGCTTAGCCGGGACAGACACAGATACGCAGTATTTT
TRBD1	-	TRBV7-2	TRBJ1-3	CASSLKSARGSGNTIYF	TGTGCCAGCAGCTTAAAATCAGCCAGGGGGTCTGGAAACACCATATATTTT
-	-	TRBV19	TRBJ1-2	CASSIKRRLGSYGYTF	TGTGCCAGTAGTATTAAGAGGCGCCTTGGATCCTATGGCTACACCTTC